This TCR beta chain is from a study of blood T cell repertoires in COVID-19. Produced via immunoSEQ multiplex PCR; TCRdb's table is partial and in-frame only. The profile shows some 190,000 clones, roughly 84% of them singletons. This clone was picked up one time. Germline lookup yields CDR1 MDHEN and CDR2 SYDVKM. CDR3 length equals 12 residues. The specimen was peripheral blood. The chain combines TRBV28 with TRBJ1-3; D gene unclear. The origin of this receptor is a woman older than 75 with active or convalescent COVID-19. The CDR3 region is CGTESSGNTIYF. CDR3 bases: TGTGGAACAGAGAGTTCTGGAAACACCATATATTTT.